These T cell receptor beta chains were read from a single sample in a study of T cell responses to AZD1222 COVID-19 vaccine. Assay used: immunoSEQ multiplex PCR; TCRdb lists only in-frame clones, some missing. The table shows 95,000 to 100,000 clones, with approximately 90% occurring only once. Source: peripheral blood, taken on day 0 of AZD1222 vaccination. All receptors come from an adult in good health. Each CDR3 is given with its conserved first and last residue. Each record gives: V gene, J gene, D gene, clone size, CDR3 protein, CDR3 DNA. D genes are given only for firm matches. Some rows mark clone size as missing; the rest say once, few, many or name a class of expanded clone.

v_gene: TRBV19; j_gene: TRBJ1-2; d_gene: -; abundance: -; CDR3aa: CASSINDGIYGYTF; CDR3nt: TGTGCCAGTAGTATAAACGACGGAATTTATGGCTACACCTTC
v_gene: TRBV7-2; j_gene: TRBJ2-1; d_gene: TRBD2; abundance: few; CDR3aa: CASSLRGTTYNEQFF; CDR3nt: TGTGCCAGCAGCTTAAGAGGGACTACCTACAATGAGCAGTTCTTC
v_gene: TRBV11-2; j_gene: TRBJ2-5; d_gene: TRBD2; abundance: -; CDR3aa: CASRPRSGGEETQYF; CDR3nt: TGTGCCAGCAGACCCAGGAGCGGGGGGGAAGAGACCCAGTACTTC
v_gene: TRBV7-8; j_gene: TRBJ1-1; d_gene: -; abundance: once; CDR3aa: CASSFRGGTEAFF; CDR3nt: TGTGCCAGCAGCTTCAGGGGTGGCACTGAAGCTTTCTTT
v_gene: TRBV28; j_gene: TRBJ2-7; d_gene: TRBD2; abundance: -; CDR3aa: CAIPTAGRVGEQYF; CDR3nt: TGTGCCATCCCGACCGCCGGGAGGGTAGGCGAGCAGTACTTC
v_gene: TRBV18; j_gene: TRBJ2-7; d_gene: -; abundance: -; CDR3aa: CASSRGQGRLYEQYF; CDR3nt: TGTGCCAGCTCACGCGGGCAGGGGAGATTGTACGAGCAGTACTTC
v_gene: TRBV19; j_gene: TRBJ1-1; d_gene: -; abundance: -; CDR3aa: CASSIGGQGNTEAFF; CDR3nt: TGTGCCAGTAGTATAGGTGGGCAGGGGAACACTGAAGCTTTCTTT
v_gene: TRBV2; j_gene: TRBJ1-5; d_gene: -; abundance: -; CDR3aa: CASTRQTHQPQHF; CDR3nt: TGTGCCAGCACACGACAGACCCATCAGCCCCAGCATTTT
v_gene: TRBV24-1; j_gene: TRBJ1-1; d_gene: -; abundance: -; CDR3aa: CATSEANTEAFF; CDR3nt: TGTGCCACCAGTGAAGCCAACACTGAAGCTTTCTTT
v_gene: TRBV9; j_gene: TRBJ1-3; d_gene: -; abundance: -; CDR3aa: CASSVGSGNAGNTIYF; CDR3nt: TGTGCCAGCAGCGTAGGATCAGGGAACGCTGGAAACACCATATATTTT
v_gene: TRBV14; j_gene: TRBJ1-2; d_gene: -; abundance: -; CDR3aa: CASSQDGQSYGYTF; CDR3nt: TGTGCCAGCAGCCAAGACGGACAGAGCTATGGCTACACCTTC
v_gene: TRBV7-2; j_gene: TRBJ1-6; d_gene: -; abundance: -; CDR3aa: CASSLGTSGNSPLHF; CDR3nt: TGTGCCAGCAGCTTGGGAACCTCGGGAAATTCACCCCTCCACTTT
v_gene: TRBV7-2; j_gene: TRBJ1-1; d_gene: TRBD1; abundance: -; CDR3aa: CASRPGTGYTEAFF; CDR3nt: TGTGCCAGCAGACCCGGGACAGGGTACACTGAAGCTTTCTTT
v_gene: TRBV5-4; j_gene: TRBJ2-2; d_gene: TRBD1; abundance: -; CDR3aa: CASRPADRADTGELFF; CDR3nt: TGTGCCAGCAGGCCGGCGGACAGGGCGGACACCGGGGAGCTGTTTTTT
v_gene: TRBV6-1; j_gene: TRBJ1-2; d_gene: TRBD1; abundance: -; CDR3aa: CASSEEVSGGGYTF; CDR3nt: TGTGCCAGCAGTGAAGAAGTTTCAGGGGGGGGCTACACCTTC
v_gene: TRBV5-1; j_gene: TRBJ2-3; d_gene: -; abundance: -; CDR3aa: CASSLGLRGSTDTQYF; CDR3nt: TGCGCCAGCAGCTTGGGCCTTAGGGGGAGCACAGATACGCAGTATTTT
v_gene: TRBV9; j_gene: TRBJ2-3; d_gene: TRBD1; abundance: -; CDR3aa: CASSAPWGRGLTDTQYF; CDR3nt: TGTGCCAGCAGCGCCCCATGGGGCAGGGGGCTGACAGATACGCAGTATTTT
v_gene: TRBV20-1; j_gene: TRBJ1-1; d_gene: -; abundance: -; CDR3aa: CSAAQGEGAFF; CDR3nt: TGCAGTGCTGCCCAGGGAGAGGGAGCTTTCTTT
v_gene: TRBV3-1/TRBV3-2; j_gene: TRBJ1-2; d_gene: -; abundance: -; CDR3aa: CASSQGRDRGYTF; CDR3nt: TGTGCCAGCAGCCAGGGAAGGGATCGAGGCTACACCTTC
v_gene: TRBV4-3; j_gene: TRBJ2-2; d_gene: -; abundance: -; CDR3aa: CASSQAPNTGELFF; CDR3nt: TGCGCCAGCAGCCAAGCACCGAACACCGGGGAGCTGTTTTTT
v_gene: TRBV28; j_gene: TRBJ1-3; d_gene: TRBD1; abundance: -; CDR3aa: CASPPGTGDSGNTIYF; CDR3nt: TGTGCCAGCCCACCCGGGACAGGCGATTCTGGAAACACCATATATTTT
v_gene: TRBV18; j_gene: TRBJ1-6; d_gene: -; abundance: -; CDR3aa: CASSPSDRNSPLHF; CDR3nt: TGTGCCAGCTCACCATCCGACAGAAATTCACCCCTCCACTTT
v_gene: TRBV12-3/TRBV12-4; j_gene: TRBJ2-7; d_gene: TRBD1; abundance: -; CDR3aa: CASLGQGGYEQYF; CDR3nt: TGTGCCAGCCTAGGACAGGGTGGTTACGAGCAGTACTTC
v_gene: TRBV28; j_gene: TRBJ1-2; d_gene: TRBD1; abundance: -; CDR3aa: CASRTGFHGYTF; CDR3nt: TGTGCCAGCAGGACAGGGTTCCATGGCTACACCTTC
v_gene: TRBV11-3; j_gene: TRBJ2-3; d_gene: TRBD2; abundance: -; CDR3aa: CASSLGLWTSGADTQYF; CDR3nt: TGTGCCAGCAGCTTAGGATTATGGACTAGCGGGGCAGATACGCAGTATTTT
v_gene: TRBV5-1; j_gene: TRBJ2-3; d_gene: TRBD1; abundance: -; CDR3aa: CASHRDRGQDTQYF; CDR3nt: TGCGCCAGCCACCGGGACAGGGGGCAAGATACGCAGTATTTT
v_gene: TRBV29-1; j_gene: TRBJ2-1; d_gene: TRBD2; abundance: -; CDR3aa: CSVFGGIGGNNEQFF; CDR3nt: TGCAGCGTTTTCGGGGGTATCGGGGGGAACAATGAGCAGTTCTTC
v_gene: TRBV9; j_gene: TRBJ2-3; d_gene: TRBD1; abundance: -; CDR3aa: CASSVATGGGTDTQYF; CDR3nt: TGTGCCAGCAGCGTAGCTACAGGGGGCGGGACAGATACGCAGTATTTT
v_gene: TRBV7-3; j_gene: TRBJ1-2; d_gene: TRBD1; abundance: once; CDR3aa: CASSPKYLTGGRDGYTF; CDR3nt: TGTGCCAGCAGCCCTAAATACCTGACAGGGGGAAGGGATGGCTACACCTTC
v_gene: TRBV9; j_gene: TRBJ1-1; d_gene: TRBD1; abundance: -; CDR3aa: CASSVGQGVSEAFF; CDR3nt: TGTGCCAGCAGCGTAGGACAGGGGGTGTCTGAAGCTTTCTTT
v_gene: TRBV12-5; j_gene: TRBJ1-1; d_gene: -; abundance: -; CDR3aa: CASGFARGNTEAFF; CDR3nt: TGTGCTAGTGGTTTCGCCAGGGGGAACACTGAAGCTTTCTTT
v_gene: TRBV25-1; j_gene: TRBJ1-2; d_gene: -; abundance: -; CDR3aa: CASSESRYGYTF; CDR3nt: TGTGCCAGCAGTGAATCCAGATATGGCTACACCTTC
v_gene: TRBV9; j_gene: TRBJ2-2; d_gene: -; abundance: once; CDR3aa: CASAKSPGELFF; CDR3nt: TGTGCCAGCGCCAAGAGTCCCGGGGAGCTGTTTTTT
v_gene: TRBV27; j_gene: TRBJ1-6; d_gene: -; abundance: -; CDR3aa: CASSLQGYNSPLHF; CDR3nt: TGTGCCAGCAGTTTACAGGGGTATAATTCACCCCTCCACTTT
v_gene: TRBV19; j_gene: TRBJ1-1; d_gene: -; abundance: -; CDR3aa: CASSIWGTENTEAFF; CDR3nt: TGTGCCAGTAGTATCTGGGGGACTGAGAACACTGAAGCTTTCTTT
v_gene: TRBV19; j_gene: TRBJ2-1; d_gene: TRBD2; abundance: -; CDR3aa: CASSVTSGGRGEQFF; CDR3nt: TGTGCCAGTAGTGTGACTAGCGGGGGACGCGGTGAGCAGTTCTTC
v_gene: TRBV7-3; j_gene: TRBJ2-6; d_gene: -; abundance: -; CDR3aa: CASSFGSGSGANVLTF; CDR3nt: TGTGCCAGCAGCTTTGGTTCCGGGTCTGGGGCCAACGTCCTGACTTTC
v_gene: TRBV4-2; j_gene: TRBJ2-1; d_gene: -; abundance: -; CDR3aa: CASSQDATGGNEQFF; CDR3nt: TGTGCCAGCAGCCAAGACGCGACAGGAGGGAATGAGCAGTTCTTC
v_gene: TRBV2; j_gene: TRBJ1-4; d_gene: TRBD1; abundance: -; CDR3aa: CASIETGTREKLFF; CDR3nt: TGTGCCAGCATCGAGACAGGGACTAGAGAAAAACTGTTTTTT
v_gene: TRBV5-8; j_gene: TRBJ1-2; d_gene: -; abundance: -; CDR3aa: CASSFGGNGYTF; CDR3nt: TGTGCCAGCAGCTTCGGGGGAAATGGCTACACCTTC
v_gene: TRBV4-1; j_gene: TRBJ1-1; d_gene: -; abundance: -; CDR3aa: CASSPSRPGGGTEAFF; CDR3nt: TGCGCCAGCAGCCCATCACGTCCAGGAGGTGGGACTGAAGCTTTCTTT
v_gene: TRBV7-2; j_gene: TRBJ1-2; d_gene: -; abundance: -; CDR3aa: CASSLGWGPTYGYTF; CDR3nt: TGTGCCAGCAGCTTAGGGTGGGGACCGACCTATGGCTACACCTTC
v_gene: TRBV3-1/TRBV3-2; j_gene: TRBJ1-6; d_gene: -; abundance: -; CDR3aa: CASSQEQRLRNSPLHF; CDR3nt: TGTGCCAGCAGCCAAGAACAGAGACTACGTAATTCACCCCTCCACTTT
v_gene: TRBV5-4; j_gene: TRBJ2-5; d_gene: -; abundance: once; CDR3aa: CASSLYETQYF; CDR3nt: TGTGCCAGCAGCTTGTATGAGACCCAGTACTTC
v_gene: TRBV9; j_gene: TRBJ1-3; d_gene: -; abundance: once; CDR3aa: CASSVDTANTIYF; CDR3nt: TGTGCCAGCAGCGTAGATACGGCAAACACCATATATTTT